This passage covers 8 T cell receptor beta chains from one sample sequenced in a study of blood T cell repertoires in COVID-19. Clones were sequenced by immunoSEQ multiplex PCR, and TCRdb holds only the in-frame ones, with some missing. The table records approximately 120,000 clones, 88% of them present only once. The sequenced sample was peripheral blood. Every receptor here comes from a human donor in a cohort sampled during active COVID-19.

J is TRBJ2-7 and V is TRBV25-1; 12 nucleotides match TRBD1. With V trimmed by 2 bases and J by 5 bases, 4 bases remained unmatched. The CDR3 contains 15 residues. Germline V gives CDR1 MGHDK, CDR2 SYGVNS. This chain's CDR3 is CASSEGTGGYNEQYF. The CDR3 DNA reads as TGTGCCAGCAGTGAAGGGACAGGGGGCTACAACGAGCAGTACTTC.

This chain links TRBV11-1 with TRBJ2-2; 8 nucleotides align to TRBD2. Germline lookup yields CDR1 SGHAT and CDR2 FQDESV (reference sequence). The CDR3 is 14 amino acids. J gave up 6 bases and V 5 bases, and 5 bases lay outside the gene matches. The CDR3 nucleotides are TGTGCCAGCAGCCTGAAACTAGCGGCCGGGGAGCTGTTTTTT. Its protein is CASSLKLAAGELFF.

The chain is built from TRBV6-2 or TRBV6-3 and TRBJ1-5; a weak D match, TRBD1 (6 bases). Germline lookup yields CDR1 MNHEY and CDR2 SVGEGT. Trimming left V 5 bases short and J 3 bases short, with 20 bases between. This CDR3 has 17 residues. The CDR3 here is CASSLDHRAALNQPQHF. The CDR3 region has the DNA TGTGCCAGCAGTCTTGACCACAGGGCAGCACTCAATCAGCCCCAGCATTTT.

The CDR3 bases are TGCAGCGTCCTTGGGGAGCCAAAGTACGGCACAGATACGCAGTATTTT. Translating it yields CSVLGEPKYGTDTQYF. The J gene is TRBJ2-3, the V gene TRBV29-1, with a tentative D call TRBD2 (5 bases). The germline V gene encodes CDR1 SQVTM and CDR2 ANQGSEA. V was pared by 6 bases and J by 1 base, with 20 bases between. The CDR3 spans 16 residues.

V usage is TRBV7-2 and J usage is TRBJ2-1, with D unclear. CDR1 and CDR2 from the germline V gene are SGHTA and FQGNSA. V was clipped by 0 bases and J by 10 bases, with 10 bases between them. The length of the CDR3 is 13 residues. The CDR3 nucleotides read TGTGCCAGCAGCTTAGCGACCCCCAGGGAGCAGTTCTTC. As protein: CASSLATPREQFF.

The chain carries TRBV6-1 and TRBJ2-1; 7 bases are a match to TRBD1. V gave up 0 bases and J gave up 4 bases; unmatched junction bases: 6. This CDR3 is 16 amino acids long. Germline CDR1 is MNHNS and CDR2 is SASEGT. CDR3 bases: TGTGCCAGCAGTGAAGCGCCGACAGGGTTGTACAATGAGCAGTTCTTC. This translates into CASSEAPTGLYNEQFF.

CDR3 nucleotide sequence: TGTGCCAGCAGCTTGGCCGGACTAGCGGGAGCAGATACGCAGTATTTT. Translated, it gives CASSLAGLAGADTQYF. The rearrangement joins TRBV5-4 to TRBJ2-3, with 13 bases fitting TRBD2. CDR3 length: 16 residues. V shed 0 bases and J 4 bases; nucleotides not matched to a gene: 2. Looked up from germline, CDR1 is SGHNT and CDR2 is YYREEE (reference sequence).

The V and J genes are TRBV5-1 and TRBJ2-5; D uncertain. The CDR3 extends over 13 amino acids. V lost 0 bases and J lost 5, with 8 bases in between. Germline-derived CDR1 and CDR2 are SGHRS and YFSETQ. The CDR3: CASSLERYETQYF. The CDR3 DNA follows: TGCGCCAGCAGCTTGGAACGCTATGAGACCCAGTACTTC.